The TCR beta chain described here comes from a study of T cell repertoires in cytomegalovirus infection. Study-wide points: Accumulated public TCR beta family frequency recognized individuals carrying CMV together with the relevant HLA.

MiXCR, applied by TCRdb to the reads, yields one record per CDR3 protein. Here the sample spans around 490,000 distinct CDR3 sequences, about 26% being singletons. This clonotype was observed a handful of times. Its antigen is as yet unknown. The sequenced sample was PBMCs. The clonotype was recovered from a human donor in good health (CMV status not recorded). Some clones in this sample may be carry-over from other donors' samples.

This CDR3 reads CSATLARGTDTQYF. The CDR3 coding sequence is TGCAGTGCTACATTGGCGAGGGGCACAGATACGCAGTATTTT. The V and J genes are TRBV20-1 and TRBJ2-3; maybe TRBD2 (5 bases). V lost 4 bases, J lost 1 base, and 12 bases lay in between. The CDR3 runs to 14 residues. Germline V lookup: CDR1 DFQATT, CDR2 SNEGSKA (reference sequence).